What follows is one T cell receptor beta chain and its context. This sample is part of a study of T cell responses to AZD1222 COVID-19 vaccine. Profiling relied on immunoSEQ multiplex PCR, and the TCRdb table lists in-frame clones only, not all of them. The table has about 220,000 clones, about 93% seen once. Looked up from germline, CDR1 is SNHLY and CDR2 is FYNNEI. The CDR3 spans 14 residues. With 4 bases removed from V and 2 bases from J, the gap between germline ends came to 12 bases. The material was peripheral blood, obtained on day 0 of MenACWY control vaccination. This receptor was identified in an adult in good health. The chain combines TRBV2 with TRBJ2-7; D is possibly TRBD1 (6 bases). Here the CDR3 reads CASSASGVPYEQYF. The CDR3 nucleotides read TGTGCCAGCAGTGCATCAGGGGTCCCCTACGAGCAGTACTTC.